The 8 T cell receptor beta chains listed next were all sequenced from one sample in a study of T cells in Graves' hyperthyroidism and ophthalmopathy. The investigators amplified TCR beta CDR3 regions from RNA transcripts. Carried out on the TCR CDR3, a first-round RT-PCR used the HTBI primer set. TCRdb processed the multiplex PCR reads anew with MiXCR; each CDR3 protein has one entry. In the table there are 750,000 to 900,000 distinct CDR3 sequences, 38% of which are singletons. Sequencing was performed on blood. The source of these receptors is a man between 18 and 29 years old with Graves' hyperthyroidism.

The V call is TRBV7-9, the J call TRBJ1-5; D possibly corresponds to TRBD1 (5 bases). V was shortened by 5 bases and J by 3 bases, with 26 bases between the two germline ends. The CDR3 sequence is 19 residues long. The germline gives CDR1 SEHNR, CDR2 FQNEAQ (reference sequence). The CDR3 DNA is TGTGCCAGCAGCCTATCCCTTTTTCCGGGACGGGGTGACAATCAGCCCCAGCATTTT. Translating gives CASSLSLFPGRGDNQPQHF.

Ten or more counts support this clonotype. This chain connects TRBV14 to TRBJ1-4; no definite D call. Germline V gene data show CDR1 as SGHDN and CDR2 as FVKESK. Trimming took 4 bases from V and 8 from J, leaving 17 bases between them. There are 15 residues in the CDR3. CDR3 loop: CASSLREQPIEKLFF. The CDR3 DNA reads as TGTGCCAGCAGCCTTCGGGAACAACCCATCGAAAAACTGTTTTTT.

The chain joins TRBV10-3 to TRBJ1-6, with D possibly TRBD1 on 5 matching bases. The CDR3 loop spans 12 amino acids. V shed 4 bases and J shed 10 bases, with 8 bases lying between them. Germline lookup yields CDR1 ENHRY and CDR2 SYGVKD. The CDR3 reads CAISGGISPLHF. CDR3 nucleotides: TGTGCCATCAGTGGGGGCATATCACCCCTCCACTTT.

The V call is TRBV7-9, the J call TRBJ2-7; 7 bases match TRBD2. After removal of 5 bases from V and 2 bases from J, the junction contained 6 bases not matched to a gene. Per germline, CDR1 SEHNR and CDR2 FQNEAQ (reference sequence). This CDR3 contains 14 residues. CDR3 DNA: TGTGCCAGCAGCCGTAGCGGGCGCCCCTACGAGCAGTACTTC. Protein product: CASSRSGRPYEQYF.

This rearrangement joins TRBV29-1 to TRBJ1-5; TRBD1 matches 7 bases. V lost 5 bases, J lost 5 bases, and 6 bases stayed unmatched. CDR3 size: 13 residues. CDR1 is SQVTM, CDR2 ANQGSEA, per germline. CDR3 region: CSVSPGGDQPQHF. The CDR3 DNA follows: TGCAGCGTTTCGCCAGGGGGAGATCAGCCCCAGCATTTT.

This clonotype was observed at least ten times. The chain employs TRBV2 and TRBJ1-1; D may be TRBD1 (5 bases). CDR3 length: 14 amino acids. CDR1 and CDR2 from the germline V gene are SNHLY and FYNNEI. V was shortened by 7 bases and J by 0 bases, with 12 bases between the two germline ends. The DNA of the CDR3 is TGTGCCAGCATCGTCGGGGGTATGAACACTGAAGCTTTCTTT. This gives the protein CASIVGGMNTEAFF.

The CDR3 reads CATRDRLNQPQHF. The CDR3 nucleotides read TGTGCCACCAGGGACCGACTAAATCAGCCCCAGCATTTT. The gene calls are TRBV15 and TRBJ1-5; D is undetermined. V was pared by 6 bases and J by 4 bases, with 10 bases between. The CDR3 is made up of 13 amino acids. Per germline, CDR1 LNHNV and CDR2 YYDKDF (reference sequence).

This clonotype was observed at least ten times. This chain links TRBV10-3 with TRBJ2-7, with D tentatively TRBD2 (5 bases). Germline CDR1 ENHRY, CDR2 SYGVKD. This CDR3 spans 13 amino acids. Trimming took off 2 bases at V and 2 bases at J, with 7 bases between the two ends. The CDR3 spells CAISERDTYEQYF. The CDR3 region has the DNA TGTGCCATCAGTGAGCGGGATACCTACGAGCAGTACTTC.